This T cell receptor (beta chain) was obtained from a study of blood T cell repertoires in COVID-19. Profiled with immunoSEQ multiplex PCR; TCRdb holds only in-frame clones, not every one. The sample has approximately 69,000 clones; more than 60% are singletons. Germline CDR1 reads SGDLS; CDR2 reads YYNGEE. The trim removed 3 bases at V and 3 bases at J, leaving 5 bases unmatched. The CDR3 extends over 16 amino acids. The sequence came from a man in his sixties with acute or convalescent COVID-19. The chain couples TRBV9 to TRBJ2-3; TRBD2 agrees at 12 bases. The source material was peripheral blood. CDR3: CASSDLTSGGTDTQYF. The DNA of the CDR3 is TGTGCCAGCAGCGACCTGACTAGCGGGGGAACAGATACGCAGTATTTT.